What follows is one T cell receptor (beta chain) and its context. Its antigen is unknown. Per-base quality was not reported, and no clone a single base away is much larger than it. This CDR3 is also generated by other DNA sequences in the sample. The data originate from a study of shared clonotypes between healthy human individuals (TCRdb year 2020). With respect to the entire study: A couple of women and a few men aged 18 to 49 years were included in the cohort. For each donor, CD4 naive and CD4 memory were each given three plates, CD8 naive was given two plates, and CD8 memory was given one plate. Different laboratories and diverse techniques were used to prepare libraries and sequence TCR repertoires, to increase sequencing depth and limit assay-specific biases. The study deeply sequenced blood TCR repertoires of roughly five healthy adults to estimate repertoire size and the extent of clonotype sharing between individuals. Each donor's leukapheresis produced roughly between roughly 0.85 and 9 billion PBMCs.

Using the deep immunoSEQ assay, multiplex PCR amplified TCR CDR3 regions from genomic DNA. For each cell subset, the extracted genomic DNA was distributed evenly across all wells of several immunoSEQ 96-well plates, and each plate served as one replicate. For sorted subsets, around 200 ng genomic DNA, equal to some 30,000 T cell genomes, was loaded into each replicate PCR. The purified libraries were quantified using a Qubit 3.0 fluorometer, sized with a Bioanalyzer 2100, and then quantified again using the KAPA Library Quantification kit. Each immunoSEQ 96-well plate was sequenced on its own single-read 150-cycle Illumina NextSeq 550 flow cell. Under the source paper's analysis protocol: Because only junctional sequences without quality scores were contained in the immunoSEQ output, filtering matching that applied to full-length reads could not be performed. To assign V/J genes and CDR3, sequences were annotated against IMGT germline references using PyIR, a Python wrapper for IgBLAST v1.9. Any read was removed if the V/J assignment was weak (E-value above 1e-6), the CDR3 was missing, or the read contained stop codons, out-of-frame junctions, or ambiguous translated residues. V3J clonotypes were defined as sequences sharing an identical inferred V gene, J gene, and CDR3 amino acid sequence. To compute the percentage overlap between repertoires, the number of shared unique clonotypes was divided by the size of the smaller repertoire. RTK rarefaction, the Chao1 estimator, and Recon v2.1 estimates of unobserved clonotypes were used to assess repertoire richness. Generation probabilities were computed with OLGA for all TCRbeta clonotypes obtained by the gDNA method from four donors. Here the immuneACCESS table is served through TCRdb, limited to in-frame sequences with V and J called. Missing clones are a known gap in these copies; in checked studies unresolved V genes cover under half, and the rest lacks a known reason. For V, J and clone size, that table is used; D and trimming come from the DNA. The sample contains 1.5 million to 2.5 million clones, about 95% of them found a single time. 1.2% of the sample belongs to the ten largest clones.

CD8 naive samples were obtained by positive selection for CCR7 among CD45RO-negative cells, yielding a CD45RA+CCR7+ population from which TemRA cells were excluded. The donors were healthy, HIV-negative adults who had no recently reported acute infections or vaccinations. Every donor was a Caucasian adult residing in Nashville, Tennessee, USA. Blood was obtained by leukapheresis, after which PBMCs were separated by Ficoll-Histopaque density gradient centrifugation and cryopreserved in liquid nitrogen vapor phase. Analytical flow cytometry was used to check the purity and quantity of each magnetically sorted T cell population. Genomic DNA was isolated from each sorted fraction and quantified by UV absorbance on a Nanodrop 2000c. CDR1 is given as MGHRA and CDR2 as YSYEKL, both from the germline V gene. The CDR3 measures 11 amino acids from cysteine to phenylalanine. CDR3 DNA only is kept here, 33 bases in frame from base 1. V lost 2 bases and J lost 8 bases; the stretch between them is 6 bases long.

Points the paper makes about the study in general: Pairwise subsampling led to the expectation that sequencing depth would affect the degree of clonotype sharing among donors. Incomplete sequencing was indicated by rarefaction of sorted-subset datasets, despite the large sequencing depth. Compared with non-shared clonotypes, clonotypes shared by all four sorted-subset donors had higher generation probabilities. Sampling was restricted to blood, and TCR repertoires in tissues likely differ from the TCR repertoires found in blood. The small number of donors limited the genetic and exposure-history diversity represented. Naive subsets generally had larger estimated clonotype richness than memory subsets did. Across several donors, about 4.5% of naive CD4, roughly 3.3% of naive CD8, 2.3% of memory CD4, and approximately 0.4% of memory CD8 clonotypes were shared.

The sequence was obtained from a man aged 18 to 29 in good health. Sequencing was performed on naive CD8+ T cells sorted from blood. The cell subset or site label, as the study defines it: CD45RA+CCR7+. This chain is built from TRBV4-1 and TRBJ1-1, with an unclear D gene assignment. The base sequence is TGCGCCAGCAGCCAAAGCGCAGAAGCTTTCTTT. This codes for CASSQSAEAFF.